One sample yielded the 5 T cell receptor beta chains listed below, sequenced in a study of T cells after yellow fever vaccination. Via MiXCR, TCRdb re-called the 5' RACE reads, giving one row per CDR3 protein. The data hold around 300,000 distinct CDR3 sequences, with about 4% observed a single time. Here the sequenced sample was PBMCs, taken 5 days after the yellow fever booster vaccination. These receptors were collected from a man in his late teens or twenties who received the YFV17D yellow fever vaccine.

The chain couples TRBV2 to TRBJ2-5; 7 bases line up with TRBD1. V dropped 6 bases and J dropped 7; count of bases not matched to a gene: 8. The germline V gene encodes CDR1 SNHLY and CDR2 FYNNEI. The CDR3 covers 13 residues. The CDR3 DNA reads as TGTGCCAGCAGCGTAGGGGGCGTAGGGACCCAGTACTTC. Its protein is CASSVGGVGTQYF.

The chain is built from TRBV29-1 and TRBJ1-2; D ambiguous. Trimming removed 6 bases from V and 2 bases from J, with 10 bases in between. The CDR3 runs to 12 residues. Looked up from germline, CDR1 is SQVTM and CDR2 is ANQGSEA. The CDR3 reads CSVPAFNYGYTF. CDR3 DNA sequence: TGCAGCGTCCCTGCCTTCAACTATGGCTACACCTTC.

The chain links TRBV29-1 to TRBJ2-5, with a weak D call TRBD1 (7 bases). The CDR3 has 12 amino acids. CDR1 and CDR2 (germline): SQVTM, ANQGSEA. The ends were cut back, 4 bases at V and 5 bases at J, with 11 bases in the middle. The CDR3 region is CSVAGGSETQYF. The CDR3 DNA is TGCAGCGTTGCAGGGGGGTCGGAGACCCAGTACTTC.

This clonotype showed up many times. This chain uses TRBV20-1 with TRBJ2-1; D ambiguous. In germline, CDR1 is DFQATT, CDR2 SNEGSKA (reference sequence). The V and J ends lost 3 bases and 7 bases respectively, with 4 bases between them. The CDR3 runs 10 residues. The CDR3 DNA reads as TGCAGTGCTAGGAAGAATGAGCAGTTCTTC. It translates to CSARKNEQFF.

This clonotype was seen a handful of times. The chain recombines TRBV5-5 with TRBJ2-7; D tentatively reads TRBD1 or TRBD2 (5 bases each). V was cut by 0 bases and J by 0 bases, with 13 bases left in between. Looked up from germline, CDR1 is SGHKS and CDR2 is YYEKEE (reference sequence). The CDR3 has 16 residues. This CDR3 reads CASSLDRRFFSYEQYV. DNA of the CDR3: TGTGCCAGCAGCTTGGACAGGAGGTTTTTCTCCTACGAGCAGTACGTC.